What follows describes a single TCR beta chain. V shed 3 bases and J 4 bases; nucleotides not matched to a gene: 4. There are 14 residues in the CDR3. Per the germline V gene, CDR1 is ENHRY and CDR2 is SYGVKD. The repertoire was sequenced with immunoSEQ multiplex PCR; TCRdb's copy has only in-frame clones and lacks some. The sample gives under 70,000 clones, about 85% of which show up once; approximately 3.8% is in the top ten. The data belong to a study of OX40 agonist ivuxolimab in advanced cancers. The wider study: Participants, roughly 81% male, averaged around 60 years of age, ranging from about 20 to 79.

This receptor was identified in an adult with an advanced solid tumor such as melanoma, head and neck, liver or kidney cancer. The material sequenced was CD4+ or CD8+ T cells sorted from blood, taken in a trial of the OX40 agonist ivuxolimab. The gene calls are TRBV10-3 and TRBJ2-5; TRBD2 agrees at 8 bases. Written as DNA, the CDR3 is TGTGCCATCAGTGATGGCGGGGGGACAGAGACCCAGTACTTC. It encodes CAISDGGGTETQYF.